Described below is a single T cell receptor (beta chain) sequence and its context. The antigen remains undetermined. The sample comes from a study of T cell repertoires in cytomegalovirus infection. Study-wide results and caveats: Cumulated frequencies of public TCR beta families served to identify carriers of CMV plus the relevant HLA. Ex vivo responses were dominated by HLA-C-restricted CMV-specific TCR beta clonotypes.

This CDR3 is built from 12 residues. The junction had 4 bases not matched to a gene; V was cut back by 4 bases and J by 6 bases. The germline CDR1 and CDR2 sequences are SQVTM and ANQGSEA. Using its own MiXCR run on the reads, TCRdb lists one record per CDR3 protein. The sample holds 300,000 to 450,000 distinct CDR3 sequences, about a sixth seen once. This receptor was obtained from a human donor in good health (CMV status not recorded). Some clones in this sample may be carry-over from other donors' samples. Sequencing was carried out using PBMCs. This chain links TRBV29-1 with TRBJ1-2; the match to TRBD1 covers 8 bases. Written as DNA, the CDR3 is TGCAGCGTTGTTGGACAGGGTAATGGCTACACCTTC. Amino acids: CSVVGQGNGYTF.